The 32 T cell receptor beta chains in this list originate from one sample, sequenced in a study of neurological immune-mediated disorders. MiXCR, applied by TCRdb to the 5' RACE reads, yields one record per CDR3 protein. Of fewer than 40,000 distinct CDR3 sequences listed, about an eighth are singletons. This sample's time point: longitudinal time-point 2. The material sequenced was PBMCs. These receptors originate from a woman in her 40s in good health.

This clonotype showed up many times. The chain joins TRBV29-1 to TRBJ1-2, with D perhaps TRBD1 (5 bases). The CDR3 contains 12 residues. Germline V lookup: CDR1 SQVTM, CDR2 ANQGSEA. Trimming took off 2 bases at V and 4 bases at J, with 8 bases between the two ends. CDR3 loop: CSVETRVYGYTF. The CDR3 coding sequence is TGCAGCGTTGAAACCAGGGTCTATGGCTACACCTTC.

This clonotype was seen ten or more times. V usage is TRBV9 and J usage is TRBJ1-1; 9 bases line up with TRBD1. This CDR3 has 13 residues. Germline-derived CDR1 and CDR2 are SGDLS and YYNGEE. Unmatched junction bases numbered 1, after V lost 3 bases and J lost 4 bases. This chain's CDR3 is CASSGQGVTEAFF. DNA for the CDR3: TGTGCCAGCAGCGGACAGGGGGTCACTGAAGCTTTCTTT.

In its sample, this clonotype was seen many times. The chain joins TRBV6-5 to TRBJ1-2, with 7 bases matching TRBD1. V gave up 5 bases and J gave up 2 bases; unmatched junction bases: 5. In germline, CDR1 is MNHEY, CDR2 SVGAGI. The CDR3 spans 14 residues. CDR3 in DNA: TGTGCCAGCAGTCCGGACAGGCTGAACTATGGCTACACCTTC. It is translated as CASSPDRLNYGYTF.

This clonotype came up many times. This chain joins TRBV12-3 or TRBV12-4 and TRBJ1-3; D unclear. The CDR3 extends over 15 amino acids. V was trimmed by 1 base and J by 0 bases, leaving 7 bases between them. The CDR3 here is CASSLGGYSGNTIYF. The CDR3 coding sequence is TGTGCCAGCAGTTTAGGAGGCTACTCTGGAAACACCATATATTTT.

This clonotype was counted a few times. This chain uses TRBV4-3 with TRBJ2-3; D is unclear. Trimming shortened V by 0 bases and J by 3 bases, and 16 bases separated the two germline ends. Germline loops: CDR1 LGHNA, CDR2 YSLEER. There are 17 residues in the CDR3. CDR3 DNA: TGCGCCAGCAGCCAAGATTTACGGGCTTACCCTACAGATACGCAGTATTTT. Amino acids: CASSQDLRAYPTDTQYF.

This clonotype occurred many times. J is TRBJ2-5 and V is TRBV4-3; no firm D call. V gave up 1 base and J gave up 5 bases, with 11 bases separating them. Germline V CDR1 and CDR2: LGHNA, YSLEER. The CDR3 extends over 14 amino acids. Here the CDR3 reads CASSQARRGETQYF. The DNA of the CDR3 is TGCGCCAGCAGCCAAGCCCGGAGAGGCGAGACCCAGTACTTC.

This clonotype was observed at least ten times. The chain links TRBV5-1 to TRBJ2-7, with TRBD2 matching 14 bases. CDR1 and CDR2 (germline): SGHRS, YFSETQ. This CDR3 contains 16 residues. The ends lost 0 bases at V and 5 bases at J; junction bases unmatched: 4. In DNA, the CDR3 is TGCGCCAGCAGCTTGGAGGGACTAGCGGGAGCCCACGAGCAGTACTTC. Translated, it gives CASSLEGLAGAHEQYF.

For this clonotype: A read error may produce the germline difference seen at one junction end. V and J are TRBV7-2 and TRBJ2-3; TRBD2 matches at 11 bases. Germline CDR1 is SGHTA and CDR2 is FQGNSA. This CDR3 is 14 amino acids long. The CDR3: CVSSLAGGPQDQYF. The CDR3 nucleotides read TGTGTCAGCAGCTTAGCGGGGGGGCCACAGGACCAGTATTTT.

This clonotype was counted at least ten times. J is TRBJ2-4 and V is TRBV20-1; D not certain. V dropped 6 bases and J dropped 1 base, with 19 bases sitting between them. CDR1 is DFQATT, CDR2 SNEGSKA, per germline (reference sequence). This CDR3 is built from 16 residues. The CDR3 region is CSALPRVGFAKNIQYF. As DNA, the CDR3 is TGCAGTGCCCTACCGCGAGTCGGATTCGCCAAAAACATTCAGTACTTC.

The J gene is TRBJ2-3, the V gene TRBV20-1, with D possibly called TRBD1 or TRBD2 (5 bases each). V was pared by 3 bases and J by 4 bases, with 17 bases between. Germline values: CDR1 DFQATT, CDR2 SNEGSKA (reference sequence). The CDR3 contains 15 residues. CDR3 in amino acids: CSARRTGTRADTQYF. The CDR3 DNA sequence: TGCAGTGCTAGGAGGACGGGGACGAGGGCAGATACGCAGTATTTT.

This clonotype was found a few times. Written as DNA, the CDR3 is TGTGCCAGCAGCAATCACGGGTATGACAATCAGCCCCAGCATTTT. It encodes CASSNHGYDNQPQHF. The chain uses TRBV2 and TRBJ1-5; D remains unclear. The CDR3 runs to 15 residues. Trimming removed 6 bases at V and 3 bases at J, with 15 bases between. Germline lookup yields CDR1 SNHLY and CDR2 FYNNEI.

This clonotype was detected many times. This sequence joins TRBV10-3 and TRBJ2-2; 7 nucleotides line up with TRBD1. The CDR3 is 16 amino acids. With V trimmed by 4 bases and J by 3 bases, 8 bases remained unmatched. Germline values: CDR1 ENHRY, CDR2 SYGVKD. This CDR3 is CAISVGERGHTGELFF. CDR3 coding DNA: TGTGCCATCAGTGTGGGGGAGAGGGGGCACACCGGGGAGCTGTTTTTT.

This clonotype was recorded many times. This rearrangement joins TRBV7-2 to TRBJ1-6; D call uncertain. V lost 2 bases to trimming and J lost 10 bases, with 12 bases between them. The germline V gene encodes CDR1 SGHTA and CDR2 FQGNSA. The CDR3 is made up of 14 amino acids. CDR3 region: CASSLIGGKSPLHF. DNA for the CDR3: TGTGCCAGCAGCTTAATCGGTGGGAAGTCACCCCTCCACTTT.

This clonotype was counted many times. The chain combines TRBV10-2 with TRBJ2-5; 8 nucleotides align to TRBD2. Germline assignment: CDR1 WSHSY and CDR2 SAAADI. V lost 2 bases to trimming and J lost 9 bases; unmatched junction nucleotides: 5. CDR3 size: 13 residues. DNA for the CDR3: TGCGCCAGCAGTGAGCAGAGCGGGGGATCCCAGTACTTC. It specifies CASSEQSGGSQYF.

The sample holds many counts of this clonotype. This chain connects TRBV5-1 to TRBJ2-5; 8 bases map to TRBD2. Germline-derived CDR1 and CDR2 are SGHRS and YFSETQ. Trimming took 0 bases from V and 1 from J; bases not matched to a gene: 5. CDR3 length: 16 residues. The CDR3 nucleotides are TGCGCCAGCAGCTTGGCCGGGGGGGCCCCCCAAGAGACCCAGTACTTC. As protein: CASSLAGGAPQETQYF.

This clonotype was observed many times. The CDR3 region is CASIGAEAFF. The CDR3 nucleotides are TGCGCCAGCATTGGTGCTGAAGCTTTCTTT. This rearrangement joins TRBV5-1 to TRBJ1-1; no definite D call. V gave up 6 bases and J gave up 6 bases, with 6 bases separating them. Germline values: CDR1 SGHRS, CDR2 YFSETQ. CDR3 length equals 10 residues.

This clonotype appeared many times. This chain connects TRBV7-2 to TRBJ2-7, with 10 bases lining up with TRBD1. This CDR3 comprises 15 residues. V was clipped by 2 bases and J by 6 bases; unmatched bases: 7. Germline V CDR1 and CDR2: SGHTA, FQGNSA. In DNA form, the CDR3 reads TGTGCCAGCAGCTTAAGGCGGGACAGGGGAAGCGAGCAGTACTTC. This codes for CASSLRRDRGSEQYF.

By its share, this clonotype is medium-sized. The chain joins TRBV4-3 to TRBJ2-6; D is unresolved. Trimming left V 1 base short and J 0 bases short, with 13 bases between. Looked up from germline, CDR1 is LGHNA and CDR2 is YSLEER. The CDR3 loop spans 18 amino acids. Written as DNA, the CDR3 is TGCGCCAGCAGCCAAGTTGCAGGCCATAGCTCTGGGGCCAACGTCCTGACTTTC. Its translation: CASSQVAGHSSGANVLTF.

This clonotype was found many times. The V and J genes are TRBV29-1 and TRBJ2-1; 10 positions agree with TRBD2. Germline assignment: CDR1 SQVTM and CDR2 ANQGSEA. The CDR3 is 17 amino acids. J gave up 4 bases and V 5 bases, and 14 bases lay outside the gene matches. CDR3 in amino acids: CSVPFWASGSQYNEQFF. DNA for the CDR3: TGCAGCGTTCCATTTTGGGCTAGCGGGAGCCAATACAATGAGCAGTTCTTC.

This clonotype was counted at least ten times. J is TRBJ2-3 and V is TRBV7-2, with D hard to call. The CDR3 runs to 13 residues. Trimming stripped 6 bases from V and 2 bases from J, with 9 bases between. Germline CDR1 and CDR2: SGHTA and FQGNSA. CDR3 bases: TGTGCCAGCAGTCCCGCTAACACAGATACGCAGTATTTT. Its protein is CASSPANTDTQYF.

Ten or more counts support this clonotype. V and J are TRBV4-3 and TRBJ2-7, with a weak D call TRBD1 (6 bases). Trimming took 0 bases from V and 0 from J, leaving 15 bases between them. The CDR3 loop spans 17 amino acids. CDR1 is LGHNA, CDR2 YSLEER, per germline. CDR3 sequence: CASSQDRVNRDSYEQYF. CDR3 DNA: TGCGCCAGCAGCCAAGATAGGGTCAACAGGGACTCCTACGAGCAGTACTTC.

Many counts were recorded for this clonotype. The chain employs TRBV5-1 and TRBJ2-7; D is possibly TRBD2 (6 bases). CDR3 length: 18 amino acids. Trimming took off 3 bases at V and 2 bases at J, with 24 bases between the two ends. CDR1 SGHRS and CDR2 YFSETQ come from the germline V gene. CDR3 coding DNA: TGCGCCAGCAGCTCCCTGAGAGGGGAGGAAAAAGGTACCTACGAGCAGTACTTC. This sequence encodes CASSSLRGEEKGTYEQYF.

In this sample, this clonotype turned up many times. The CDR3 bases are TGTGCCAGCAGCTTCCCCGGGACTAGTCCAACTCTAGCAGAGACCCAGTACTTC. As protein: CASSFPGTSPTLAETQYF. The chain is built from TRBV7-2 and TRBJ2-5; 8 positions agree with TRBD2. From germline, CDR1 is SGHTA and CDR2 FQGNSA. J lost 4 bases, V lost 3 bases, and 16 bases had no gene match. The CDR3 is made up of 18 amino acids.

This clonotype is medium-sized. This chain joins TRBV3-1 and TRBJ1-2; possibly TRBD1 for D (5 bases). Germline V CDR1 and CDR2: LGHDT, YNNKEL (reference sequence). V dropped 0 bases and J dropped 3 bases, with 14 bases sitting between them. CDR3 size: 16 residues. CDR3 bases: TGTGCCAGCAGCCAAGATCGGGGGGGGACCTACTATGGCTACACCTTC. It yields the protein CASSQDRGGTYYGYTF.

This clonotype was detected only a few times. The chain is built from TRBV24-1 and TRBJ2-7, with D unresolved. Germline V gives CDR1 KGHDR, CDR2 SFDVKD. This CDR3 region has 11 residues. Trimming removed 6 bases at V and 6 bases at J, with 8 bases between. CDR3 coding DNA: TGTGCCACCAGTAACGGCGCCGAGCAGTACTTC. It is translated as CATSNGAEQYF.

The sample holds many counts of this clonotype. The rearrangement joins TRBV7-9 to TRBJ1-1; tentatively, D is TRBD1 (5 bases). The ends were cut back, 7 bases at V and 5 bases at J, with 14 bases in the middle. Germline V lookup: CDR1 SEHNR, CDR2 FQNEAQ (reference sequence). The CDR3 covers 13 residues. The CDR3 region has the DNA TGTGCCAGCATGTGGGGGAGAGAAACTGAAGCTTTCTTT. It translates to CASMWGRETEAFF.

Note on this clonotype: Given a much more abundant clone one base away, this may be a read error. This chain connects TRBV12-3 or TRBV12-4 to TRBJ2-1, with 9 nucleotides matching TRBD1. The CDR3 spans 15 residues. The CDR3 sequence: CASSLRQGGNNEPFF. CDR3 DNA: TGTGCCAGCAGTTTGAGACAGGGGGGGAACAATGAGCCGTTCTTC.

This clonotype was counted at least ten times. The rearrangement joins TRBV12-3 or TRBV12-4 to TRBJ1-2; no definite D call. The CDR3 length is 12 residues. Trimming stripped 6 bases from V and 8 bases from J, with 13 bases between. CDR3 bases: TGTGCCAGCAGCTCCCCCATGGGGGGCTACACCTTC. As protein: CASSSPMGGYTF.

The rearrangement joins TRBV5-1 to TRBJ2-3; D might be TRBD1 (5 bases). The CDR3 is 15 amino acids. Looked up from germline, CDR1 is SGHRS and CDR2 is YFSETQ. V was pared by 0 bases and J by 12 bases, with 20 bases between. The CDR3 coding sequence is TGCGCCAGCAGCTTGGCAGGGAAAATCACAGATATTCAGTATTTT. Its protein is CASSLAGKITDIQYF.

This clonotype was detected many times. The chain employs TRBV20-1 and TRBJ1-5; the match to TRBD1 covers 7 bases. The CDR3 is 15 residues long. The germline V gene has CDR1 DFQATT and CDR2 SNEGSKA (reference sequence). V was clipped by 4 bases and J by 9 bases; unmatched bases: 15. The CDR3 region has the DNA TGCAGTGCTACTAACGGACAGGCTAGCCAGGTGCCCCAGCATTTT. Protein sequence: CSATNGQASQVPQHF.

Many counts were recorded for this clonotype. CDR3 nucleotide sequence: TGTGCCAGCAGTTTACTACTAGCGGGAGGAGGTACGCAGTATTTT. Its protein is CASSLLLAGGGTQYF. The chain joins TRBV12-3 or TRBV12-4 to TRBJ2-3; the match to TRBD2 covers 12 bases. V lost 2 bases to trimming and J lost 8 bases; unmatched junction nucleotides: 5. This CDR3 has 15 amino acids.

This clonotype was seen many times. The rearrangement joins TRBV7-2 to TRBJ1-1; no firm D call. The V gene lost 4 bases and the J gene lost 0 bases, with 9 bases spanning the gap. The germline gives CDR1 SGHTA, CDR2 FQGNSA. The CDR3 loop spans 14 amino acids. DNA for the CDR3: TGTGCCAGCAGCTCGGACCTTATGAACACTGAAGCTTTCTTT. Its protein is CASSSDLMNTEAFF.